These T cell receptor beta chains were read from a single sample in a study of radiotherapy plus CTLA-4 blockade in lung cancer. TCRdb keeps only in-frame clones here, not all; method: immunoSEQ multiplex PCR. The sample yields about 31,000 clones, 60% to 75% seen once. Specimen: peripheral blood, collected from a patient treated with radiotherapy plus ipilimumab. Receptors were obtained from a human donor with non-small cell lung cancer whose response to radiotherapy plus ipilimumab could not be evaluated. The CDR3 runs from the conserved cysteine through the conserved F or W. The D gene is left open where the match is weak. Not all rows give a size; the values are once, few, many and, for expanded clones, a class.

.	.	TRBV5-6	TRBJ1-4	CASSFMDSSNEKLFF	TGTGCCAGCAGCTTCATGGACAGTTCTAATGAAAAACTGTTTTTT
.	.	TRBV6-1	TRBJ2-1	CASSELRSPRSEQFF	TGTGCCAGCAGTGAATTAAGGTCCCCTAGGAGTGAGCAGTTCTTC
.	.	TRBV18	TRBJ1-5	CASSVQSHSNQPQHF	TGTGCCAGCTCAGTACAGAGCCATAGCAATCAGCCCCAGCATTTT
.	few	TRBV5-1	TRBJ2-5	CASSLVAVQETQYF	TGCGCCAGCAGCTTGGTGGCAGTGCAAGAGACCCAGTACTTC
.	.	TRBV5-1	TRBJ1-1	CASSLGGGTEAFF	TGCGCCAGCAGCTTGGGCGGAGGCACTGAAGCTTTCTTT
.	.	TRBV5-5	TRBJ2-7	CASSLASSYEQYF	TGTGCCAGCAGCTTGGCCAGCTCCTACGAGCAGTACTTC
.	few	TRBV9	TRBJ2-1	CASSVGLGVKASYNEQFF	TGTGCCAGCAGCGTGGGACTGGGGGTAAAGGCCTCCTACAATGAGCAGTTCTTC
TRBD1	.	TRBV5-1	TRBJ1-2	CASSGQGALGYTF	TGCGCCAGCAGCGGACAGGGGGCGCTTGGCTACACCTTC
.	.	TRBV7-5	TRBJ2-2	CARSLSLADSGGTGELFF	TGTGCCAGAAGCTTATCTCTAGCGGACTCTGGGGGCACCGGGGAGCTGTTTTTT
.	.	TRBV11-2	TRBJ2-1	CASRMDLYNEQFF	TGTGCCAGCAGGATGGACTTATACAATGAGCAGTTCTTC
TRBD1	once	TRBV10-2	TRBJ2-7	CASRPRDRASYEQYF	TGCGCCAGCAGGCCCCGGGACAGGGCCTCCTACGAGCAGTACTTC
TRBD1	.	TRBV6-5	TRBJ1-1	CASSGRTGDTEAFF	TGTGCCAGCAGTGGCCGGACAGGGGACACTGAAGCTTTCTTT
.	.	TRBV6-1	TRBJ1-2	CASSLLYNYGYTF	TGTGCCAGCAGTCTCCTATATAACTATGGCTACACCTTC
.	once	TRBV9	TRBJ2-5	CASSVDRGPETQYF	TGTGCCAGCAGCGTAGATCGAGGGCCGGAGACCCAGTACTTC
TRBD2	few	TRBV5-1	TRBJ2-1	CASSLDSGTYQGQFF	TGCGCCAGCAGCTTGGATAGCGGGACTTATCAGGGGCAGTTCTTC
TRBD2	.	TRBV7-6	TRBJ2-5	CASSELASETQYF	TGTGCCAGCAGCGAACTAGCGTCCGAGACCCAGTACTTC
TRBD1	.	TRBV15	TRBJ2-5	CATSRLGQFQETQYF	TGTGCCACCAGCAGACTGGGACAGTTCCAAGAGACCCAGTACTTC
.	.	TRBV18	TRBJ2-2	CASSRGRDTGELFF	TGTGCCAGCTCACGTGGGCGGGACACCGGGGAGCTGTTTTTT
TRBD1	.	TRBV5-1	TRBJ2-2	CASSWQGANGELFF	TGCGCCAGCAGCTGGCAGGGGGCGAACGGGGAGCTGTTTTTT
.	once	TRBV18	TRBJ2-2	CASSPGGSNTGELFF	TGTGCCAGCTCACCGGGGGGATCGAATACCGGGGAGCTGTTTTTT
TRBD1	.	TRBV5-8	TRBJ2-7	CASNKYRGQGNDEQYF	TGTGCCAGCAACAAATACCGCGGACAGGGAAACGACGAGCAGTACTTC
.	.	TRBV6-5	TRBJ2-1	CASTPGVGEQFF	TGTGCCAGCACCCCAGGGGTCGGTGAGCAGTTCTTC
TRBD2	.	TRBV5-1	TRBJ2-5	CASSFLAGEETQYF	TGCGCCAGCAGCTTCCTAGCGGGAGAGGAGACCCAGTACTTC
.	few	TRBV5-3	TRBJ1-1	CARSLGTHGMNTEAFF	TGTGCCAGAAGCTTGGGTACGCACGGGATGAACACTGAAGCTTTCTTT
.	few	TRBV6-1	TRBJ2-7	CASSESIVYRYEQYF	TGTGCCAGCAGTGAATCAATTGTCTATCGGTACGAGCAGTACTTC
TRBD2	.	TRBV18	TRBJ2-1	CASSPASGRAKGNEQFF	TGTGCCAGCTCACCAGCTAGCGGGAGGGCCAAGGGGAATGAGCAGTTCTTC
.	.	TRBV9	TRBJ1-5	CASSVDGQDNQPQHF	TGTGCCAGCAGCGTAGATGGGCAGGACAATCAGCCCCAGCATTTT
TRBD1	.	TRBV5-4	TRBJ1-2	CASSLVGTGGNGYTF	TGTGCCAGCAGCTTGGTAGGGACAGGGGGCAATGGCTACACCTTC
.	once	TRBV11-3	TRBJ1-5	CASSLGDIVQHF	TGTGCCAGCAGCTTAGGTGATATAGTCCAGCATTTT
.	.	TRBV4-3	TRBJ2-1	CASSQELRSPYNEQFF	TGCGCCAGCAGCCAAGAGCTCCGAAGCCCCTACAATGAGCAGTTCTTC
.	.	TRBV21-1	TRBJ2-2	CAIHALAGGPSGTGELFF	TGTGCCATCCACGCACTAGCGGGAGGGCCCTCGGGCACCGGGGAGCTGTTTTTT
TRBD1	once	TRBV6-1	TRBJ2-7	CASRRPGQGAYEQYF	TGTGCCAGCAGGCGCCCCGGACAGGGGGCCTACGAGCAGTACTTC
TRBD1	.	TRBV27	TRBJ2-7	CASRGGTGVREQYF	TGTGCCAGCAGGGGGGGGACAGGGGTCAGAGAGCAGTACTTC
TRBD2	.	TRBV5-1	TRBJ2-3	CASRLGRSDTQYF	TGCGCCAGCAGACTCGGGAGGTCGGATACGCAGTATTTT
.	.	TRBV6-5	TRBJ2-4	CASRKGALAKNIQYF	TGTGCCAGCAGAAAAGGGGCTCTAGCCAAAAACATTCAGTACTTC
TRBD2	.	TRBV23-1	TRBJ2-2	CASSLWTSGRTGTGELFF	TGCGCCAGCAGTCTCTGGACTAGCGGGAGGACGGGCACCGGGGAGCTGTTTTTT
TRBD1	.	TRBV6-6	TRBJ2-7	CASRQQGTHYEQYF	TGTGCCAGCAGGCAACAGGGGACCCACTACGAGCAGTACTTC
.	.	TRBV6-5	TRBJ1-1	CASSYLRRTEAFF	TGTGCCAGCAGTTACCTTCGGAGAACTGAAGCTTTCTTT
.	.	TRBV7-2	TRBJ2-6	CASSSGGSGANVLTF	TGTGCCAGCAGCTCAGGGGGGTCTGGGGCCAACGTCCTGACTTTC
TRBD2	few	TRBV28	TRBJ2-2	CASSLWRLAGGPGELFF	TGTGCCAGCAGTTTATGGAGACTAGCGGGAGGGCCCGGGGAGCTGTTTTTT
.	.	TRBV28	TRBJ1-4	CASSTLGATNEKLFF	TGTGCCAGCAGTACCCTAGGTGCAACTAATGAAAAACTGTTTTTT
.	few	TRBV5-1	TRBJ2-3	CASSSWTPSTDTQYF	TGCGCCAGCAGCTCCTGGACTCCTAGCACAGATACGCAGTATTTT
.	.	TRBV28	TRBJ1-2	CASSSPGTWSDGYTF	TGTGCCAGCAGTTCACCCGGGACTTGGTCGGATGGCTACACCTTC
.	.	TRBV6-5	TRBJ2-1	CASSSGIEQFF	TGTGCCAGCAGTTCGGGGATTGAGCAGTTCTTC
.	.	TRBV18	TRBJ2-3	CASSRQTPPDTQYF	TGTGCCAGCTCCCGACAGACCCCCCCAGATACGCAGTATTTT
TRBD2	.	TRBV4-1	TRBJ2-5	CASSPTPLAGQETQYF	TGCGCCAGCAGCCCTACGCCGCTAGCGGGACAAGAGACCCAGTACTTC